This TCR beta chain was found in a study of T cell repertoires in cytomegalovirus infection. Study-level background: Indications came from public TCR beta signatures; they pointed to CMV infection and to a matching HLA type. Study-level points and caveats: CMV-specific HLA-C-restricted TCR beta clonotypes dominated the ex vivo response. Based on cumulative public TCR beta family frequency, carriers of CMV plus the relevant HLA were identified.

TCRdb independently ran MiXCR on the reads; one entry per CDR3 protein. The data contain about 740,000 distinct CDR3 sequences, approximately 34% of them singletons. As concerns this clonotype: The antigen is undetermined.

Unmatched junction bases numbered 15, after V lost 5 bases and J lost 7 bases. The length of the CDR3 is 17 residues. Germline-derived CDR1 and CDR2 are MNHNS and SASEGT. The J gene is TRBJ1-5, the V gene TRBV6-1; 9 positions match TRBD1. The sequencing sample was made of PBMCs. This TCR derives from a human donor in good health (CMV status not recorded). Some clones in this sample may be carry-over from other donors' samples. The CDR3 sequence: CASSHLTGGEVAQPQHF. Here the CDR3 DNA reads TGTGCCAGCAGTCACCTAACAGGGGGCGAGGTGGCCCAGCCCCAGCATTTT.